This T cell receptor beta chain derives from a study of blood T cell repertoires in COVID-19. Study overall: Acute-phase and convalescent COVID-19 samples originated in the United States, Italy and Spain. T cells, B-cell-depleted T cells, or PBMCs provided the cDNA or gDNA that served as material.

Looked up from germline, CDR1 is SGHVS and CDR2 is FQNEAQ. CDR3 size: 15 residues. V lost 7 bases, J lost 5 bases, and 20 bases lay in between. As originally analysed: Reference gene primer amplification in the assay estimated nucleated cell counts. TCRdb's table, derived via immunoSEQ multiplex PCR, lists solely in-frame clones and lacks some. V, J and clone size are taken as reported in that table, and D and trimming were inferred from the DNA itself. Among 150,000 to 200,000 clones listed, 60% to 80% were seen once. Input material: peripheral blood. The chain uses TRBV7-8 and TRBJ1-1; maybe TRBD1 (6 bases). The source is a woman aged 70-85 years with acute or convalescent COVID-19. CDR3 nucleotide sequence: TGTGCCAGCATCCGTAACCCACAGGGTATTACTGAAGCTTTCTTT. It encodes CASIRNPQGITEAFF.